This T cell receptor (beta chain) originates from a study of post-analysis software for immune sequencing data. Study-level information: Clinical courses comprised relapsing-remitting, secondary progressive and progressive-relapsing multiple sclerosis.

The germline V and J ends were trimmed by 5 bases and 0 bases, with 14 bases remaining between them. CDR3 size: 16 residues. Regarding the study as a whole: Controls showed significantly higher normalized Chao1 diversity than did multiple sclerosis patients. TRBV segments more frequent in patients than in controls numbered five and included TRBV5-6, TRBV5-1 and TRBV20-1.

This clonotype was picked up a small number of times. Its antigen is undetermined. Unique molecular identifiers were present in the TCR beta cDNA libraries. cDNA molecules numbering 400,000 to 550,000 came from approximately 1 to 10 million T cells. A single record per CDR3 protein comes from TCRdb applying MiXCR to the PCR reads. In the table there are around 400,000 distinct CDR3 sequences, over 30% of which are singletons. Specimen: blood. This receptor was identified in a girl aged 2-10 years with multiple sclerosis. This chain links TRBV12-3 or TRBV12-4 with TRBJ2-4, with D possibly matching TRBD1 (6 bases). The CDR3 protein is CASSNRDFPAKNIQYF. In DNA, the CDR3 is TGTGCCAGCAGTAACAGGGATTTCCCAGCCAAAAACATTCAGTACTTC.